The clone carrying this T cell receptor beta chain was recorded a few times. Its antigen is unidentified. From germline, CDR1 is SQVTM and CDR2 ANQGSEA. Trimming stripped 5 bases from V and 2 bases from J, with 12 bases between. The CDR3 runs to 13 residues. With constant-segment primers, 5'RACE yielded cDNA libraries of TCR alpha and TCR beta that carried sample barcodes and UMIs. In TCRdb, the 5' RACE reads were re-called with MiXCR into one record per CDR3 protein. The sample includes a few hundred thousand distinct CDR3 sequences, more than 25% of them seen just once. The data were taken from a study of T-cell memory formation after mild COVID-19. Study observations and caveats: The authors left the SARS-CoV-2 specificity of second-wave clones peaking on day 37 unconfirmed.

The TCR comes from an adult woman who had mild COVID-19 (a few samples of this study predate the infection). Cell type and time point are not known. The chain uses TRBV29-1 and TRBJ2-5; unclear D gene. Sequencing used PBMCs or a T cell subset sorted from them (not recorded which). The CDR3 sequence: CSVRGPEQETQYF. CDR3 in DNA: TGCAGCGTTCGTGGGCCAGAGCAAGAGACCCAGTACTTC.